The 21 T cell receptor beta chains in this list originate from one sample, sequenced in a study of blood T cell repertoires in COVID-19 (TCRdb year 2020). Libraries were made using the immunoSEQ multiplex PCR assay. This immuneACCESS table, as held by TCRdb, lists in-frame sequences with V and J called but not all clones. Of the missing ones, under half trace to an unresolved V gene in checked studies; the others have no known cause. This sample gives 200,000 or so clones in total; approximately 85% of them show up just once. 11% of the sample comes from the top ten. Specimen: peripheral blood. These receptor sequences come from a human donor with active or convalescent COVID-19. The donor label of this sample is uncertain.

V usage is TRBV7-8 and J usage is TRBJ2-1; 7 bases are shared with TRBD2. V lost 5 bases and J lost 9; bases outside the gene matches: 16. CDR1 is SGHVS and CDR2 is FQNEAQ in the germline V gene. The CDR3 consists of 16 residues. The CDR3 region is CASSPRFLADGGEQFF. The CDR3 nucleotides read TGTGCCAGCAGCCCAAGGTTCCTAGCGGATGGTGGTGAGCAGTTCTTC.

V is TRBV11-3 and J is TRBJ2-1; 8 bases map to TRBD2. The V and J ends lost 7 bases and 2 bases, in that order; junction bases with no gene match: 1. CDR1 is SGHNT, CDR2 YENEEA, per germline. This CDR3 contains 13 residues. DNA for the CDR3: TGTGCCAGCACGGGGGGGGCCTACAATGAGCAGTTCTTC. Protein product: CASTGGAYNEQFF.

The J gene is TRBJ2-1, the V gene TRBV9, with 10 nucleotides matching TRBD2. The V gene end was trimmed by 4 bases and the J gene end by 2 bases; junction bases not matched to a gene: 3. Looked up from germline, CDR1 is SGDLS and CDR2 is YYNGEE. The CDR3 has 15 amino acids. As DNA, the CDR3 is TGTGCCAGCAGCCCAGGACTAGCGGCCTACAATGAGCAGTTCTTC. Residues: CASSPGLAAYNEQFF.

The CDR3, as DNA: TGTGCCACCCAAGGAGGCCGGGACAGGGGGCAGCCTGGAAACACCATATATTTT. It yields the protein CATQGGRDRGQPGNTIYF. J is TRBJ1-3 and V is TRBV10-3; 12 positions agree with TRBD1. Unmatched junction bases numbered 15, after V lost 10 bases and J lost 2 bases. CDR1 is ENHRY, CDR2 SYGVKD, per germline. The CDR3 extends over 18 amino acids.

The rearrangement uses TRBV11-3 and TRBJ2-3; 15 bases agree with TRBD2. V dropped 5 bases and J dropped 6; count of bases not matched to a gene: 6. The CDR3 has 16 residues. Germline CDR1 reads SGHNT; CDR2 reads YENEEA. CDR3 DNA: TGTGCCAGCAGCGTCGGGACTAGCGGGGGGAGGGATACGCAGTATTTT. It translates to CASSVGTSGGRDTQYF.

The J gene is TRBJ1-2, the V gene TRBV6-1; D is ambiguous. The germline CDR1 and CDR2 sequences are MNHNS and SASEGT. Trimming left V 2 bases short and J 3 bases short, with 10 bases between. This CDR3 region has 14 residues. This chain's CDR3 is CASSESWADYGYTF. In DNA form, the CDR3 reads TGTGCCAGCAGTGAATCCTGGGCTGACTATGGCTACACCTTC.

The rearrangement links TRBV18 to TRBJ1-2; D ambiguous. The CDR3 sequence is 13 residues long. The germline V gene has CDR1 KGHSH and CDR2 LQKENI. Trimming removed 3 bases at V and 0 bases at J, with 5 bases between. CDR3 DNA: TGTGCCAGCTCACCTTCAACTAACTATGGCTACACCTTC. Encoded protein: CASSPSTNYGYTF. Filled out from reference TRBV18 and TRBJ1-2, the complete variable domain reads NAGVMQNPRHLVRRRGQEARLRCSPMKGHSHVYWYRQLPEEGLKFMVYLQKENIIDESGMPKERFSAEFPKEGPSILRIQQVVRGDSAAYFCASSPSTNYGYTFGSGTRLTVV.

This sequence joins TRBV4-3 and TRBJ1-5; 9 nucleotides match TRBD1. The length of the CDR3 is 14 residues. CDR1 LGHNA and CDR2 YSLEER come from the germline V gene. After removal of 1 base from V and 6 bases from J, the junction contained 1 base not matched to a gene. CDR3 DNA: TGCGCCAGCAGCCAAGGACAGGGGGGTCAGCCCCAGCATTTT. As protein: CASSQGQGGQPQHF.

The CDR3: CASSMGGGAEQYF. The CDR3, as DNA: TGCGCCAGCAGCATGGGAGGAGGGGCCGAGCAGTACTTC. The genes are TRBV5-1 and TRBJ2-7; a weak D match, TRBD2 (6 bases). CDR3 length: 13 residues. Trimming removed 4 bases from V and 6 bases from J, with 14 bases in between. Germline loops: CDR1 SGHRS, CDR2 YFSETQ.

The DNA of the CDR3 is TGCGCCAGCAGTTCCCGAGGTGGCCTTGGGCAGCCCCAGCATTTT. The encoded protein is CASSSRGGLGQPQHF. The chain joins TRBV10-2 to TRBJ1-5; D is ambiguous. With 5 bases removed from V and 7 bases from J, the gap between germline ends came to 18 bases. Germline CDR1 and CDR2: WSHSY and SAAADI. The CDR3 length is 15 residues.

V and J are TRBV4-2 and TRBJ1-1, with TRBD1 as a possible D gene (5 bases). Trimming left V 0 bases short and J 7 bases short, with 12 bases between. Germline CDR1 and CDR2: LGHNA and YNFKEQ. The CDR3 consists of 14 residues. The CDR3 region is CASSQDNWGGEAFF. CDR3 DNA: TGTGCCAGCAGCCAAGATAATTGGGGCGGTGAAGCTTTCTTT.

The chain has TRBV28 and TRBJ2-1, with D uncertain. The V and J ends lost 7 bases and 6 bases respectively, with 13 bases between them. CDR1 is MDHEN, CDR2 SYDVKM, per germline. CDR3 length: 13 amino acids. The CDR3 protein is CASTFSSTNEQFF. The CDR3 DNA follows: TGTGCCAGCACCTTTTCCTCTACCAATGAGCAGTTCTTC.

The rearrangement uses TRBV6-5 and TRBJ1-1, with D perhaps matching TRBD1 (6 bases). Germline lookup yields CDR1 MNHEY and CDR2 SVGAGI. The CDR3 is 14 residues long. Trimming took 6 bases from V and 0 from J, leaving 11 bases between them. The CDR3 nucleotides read TGTGCCAGCAGATCCGACAGGTTGAACACTGAAGCTTTCTTT. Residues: CASRSDRLNTEAFF.

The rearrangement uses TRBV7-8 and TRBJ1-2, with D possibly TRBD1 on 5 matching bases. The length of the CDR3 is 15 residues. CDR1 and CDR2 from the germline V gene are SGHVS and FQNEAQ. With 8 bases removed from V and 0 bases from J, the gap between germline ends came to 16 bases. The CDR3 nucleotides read TGTGCCAGCGAAGCCTCGGGGGGGGCTAACTATGGCTACACCTTC. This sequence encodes CASEASGGANYGYTF.

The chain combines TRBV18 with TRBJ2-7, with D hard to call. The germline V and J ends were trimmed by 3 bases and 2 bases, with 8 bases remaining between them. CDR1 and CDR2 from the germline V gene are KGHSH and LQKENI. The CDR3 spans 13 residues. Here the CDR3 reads CASSPRSPYEQYF. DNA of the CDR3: TGTGCCAGCTCACCGCGGAGCCCCTACGAGCAGTACTTC.

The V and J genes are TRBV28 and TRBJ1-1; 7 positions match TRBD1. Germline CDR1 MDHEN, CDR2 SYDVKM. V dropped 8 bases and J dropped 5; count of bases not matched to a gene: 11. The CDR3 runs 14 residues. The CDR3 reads CASLTLRGKTEAFF. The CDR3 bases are TGTGCCAGCCTTACTCTCAGGGGGAAAACTGAAGCTTTCTTT.

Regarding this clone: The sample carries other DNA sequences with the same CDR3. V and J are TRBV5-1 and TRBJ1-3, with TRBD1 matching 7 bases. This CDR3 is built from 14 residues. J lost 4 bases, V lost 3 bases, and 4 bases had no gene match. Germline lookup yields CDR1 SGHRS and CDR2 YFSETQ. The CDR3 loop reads CASSSGGVGNTIYF. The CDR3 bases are TGCGCCAGCAGCTCAGGGGGAGTCGGAAACACCATATATTTT. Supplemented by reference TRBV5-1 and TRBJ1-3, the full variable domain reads KAGVTQTPRYLIKTRGQQVTLSCSPISGHRSVSWYQQTPGQGLQFLFEYFSETQRNKGNFPGRFSGRQFSNSRSEMNVSTLELGDSALYLCASSSGGVGNTIYFGEGSWLTVV.

The CDR3 sequence: CASSLGTLSLVVETQYF. The CDR3 DNA sequence: TGCGCCAGCAGTCTAGGGACACTAAGTCTTGTGGTGGAGACCCAGTACTTC. The chain uses TRBV5-1 and TRBJ2-5; D possibly corresponds to TRBD1 (6 bases). V lost 5 bases to trimming and J lost 5 bases, with 25 bases between them. The germline CDR1 and CDR2 sequences are SGHRS and YFSETQ. This CDR3 region has 17 residues.

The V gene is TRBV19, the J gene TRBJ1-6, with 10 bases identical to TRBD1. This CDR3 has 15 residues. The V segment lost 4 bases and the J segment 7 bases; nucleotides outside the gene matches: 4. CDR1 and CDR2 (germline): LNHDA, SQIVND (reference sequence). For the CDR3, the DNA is TGTGCCAGTAGTACGACAGGGGGCGAGAATTCACCCCTCCACTTT. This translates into CASSTTGGENSPLHF.

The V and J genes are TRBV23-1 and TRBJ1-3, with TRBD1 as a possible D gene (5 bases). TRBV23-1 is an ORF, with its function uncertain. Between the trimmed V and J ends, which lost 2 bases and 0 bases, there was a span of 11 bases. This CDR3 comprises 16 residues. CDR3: CASSQPPTGSGNTIYF. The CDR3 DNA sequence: TGCGCCAGCAGTCAACCCCCAACAGGCTCTGGAAACACCATATATTTT.

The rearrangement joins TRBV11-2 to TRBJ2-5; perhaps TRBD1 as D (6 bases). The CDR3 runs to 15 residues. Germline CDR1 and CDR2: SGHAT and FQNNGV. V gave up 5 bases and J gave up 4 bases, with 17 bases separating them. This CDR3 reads CASSTEGTGRETQYF. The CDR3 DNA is TGTGCCAGCAGCACCGAGGGTACAGGGCGAGAGACCCAGTACTTC.